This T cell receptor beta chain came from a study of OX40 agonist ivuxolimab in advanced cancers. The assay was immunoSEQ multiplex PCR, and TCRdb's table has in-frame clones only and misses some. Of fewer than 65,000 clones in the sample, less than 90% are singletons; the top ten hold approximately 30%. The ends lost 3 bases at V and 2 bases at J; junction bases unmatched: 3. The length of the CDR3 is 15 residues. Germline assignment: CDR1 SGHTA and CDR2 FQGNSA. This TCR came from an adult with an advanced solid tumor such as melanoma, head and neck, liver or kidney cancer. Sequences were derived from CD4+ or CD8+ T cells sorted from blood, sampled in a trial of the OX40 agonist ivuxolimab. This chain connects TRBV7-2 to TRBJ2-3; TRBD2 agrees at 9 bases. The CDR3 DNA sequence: TGTGCCAGCAGCTTCGGCGGGGGGGTCACAGATACGCAGTATTTT. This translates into CASSFGGGVTDTQYF.